Below are 12 T cell receptor beta chains sequenced from a single sample in a study of T cells in Graves' hyperthyroidism and ophthalmopathy. TCR beta CDR3 regions were amplified from RNA. RT-PCR in the first round (using the HTBI primer set) targeted the TCR CDR3. TCRdb reprocessed the multiplex PCR reads via MiXCR and lists one record per CDR3 protein. The sample shows about half a million distinct CDR3 sequences, about 24% of them seen only once. Sequencing was performed on blood. The receptor set was obtained from a woman aged 25 to 45 with Graves' ophthalmopathy.

This clonotype was observed at least ten times. The chain recombines TRBV6-1 with TRBJ1-2; D unresolved. The V and J ends lost 6 bases and 2 bases respectively, with 7 bases between them. The CDR3 runs 12 residues. The V gene's germline CDR1 is MNHNS and CDR2 SASEGT. The CDR3 DNA is TGTGCCAGCAGAACCTCAAACTATGGCTACACCTTC. Translation: CASRTSNYGYTF.

The rearrangement joins TRBV6-5 to TRBJ2-7, with D possibly being TRBD1 (5 bases). V lost 0 bases, J lost 7 bases, and 16 bases lay in between. The CDR3 runs to 15 residues. Germline V gives CDR1 MNHEY, CDR2 SVGAGI. In DNA, the CDR3 is TGTGCCAGCAGTTACTCTTTACTGGGGCTGGGGGAGCAGTACTTC. This sequence encodes CASSYSLLGLGEQYF.

This clonotype was counted many times. Here the CDR3 reads CASSLEQNTEAFF. In DNA form, the CDR3 reads TGCGCCAGCAGCTTGGAACAGAACACTGAAGCTTTCTTT. The genes are TRBV5-1 and TRBJ1-1; D gene unclear. The germline V gene encodes CDR1 SGHRS and CDR2 YFSETQ. The CDR3 is 13 residues long. Trimming cost V 0 bases and J 1 base, with 4 bases left between them.

V is TRBV6-1 and J is TRBJ1-2; possible D gene TRBD1, 5 bases. This CDR3 spans 14 amino acids. Germline loops: CDR1 MNHNS, CDR2 SASEGT. V was shortened by 8 bases and J by 3 bases, with 16 bases between the two germline ends. CDR3 sequence (DNA): TGTGCCAGCTTGCCTGGGACTCGTTACTATGGCTACACCTTC. Protein: CASLPGTRYYGYTF.

The V gene is TRBV10-3, the J gene TRBJ2-7, with D maybe TRBD2 (6 bases). The V gene lost 8 bases and the J gene lost 0 bases, with 11 bases spanning the gap. CDR1 ENHRY and CDR2 SYGVKD come from the germline V gene. The CDR3 length is 13 residues. The CDR3 reads CAIASSGSYEQYF. The CDR3 nucleotides read TGTGCCATCGCGAGTAGCGGCTCCTACGAGCAGTACTTC.

The rearrangement links TRBV2 to TRBJ1-5; D possibly corresponds to TRBD1 (6 bases). Trimming removed 6 bases at V and 0 bases at J, with 21 bases between. Germline CDR1 SNHLY, CDR2 FYNNEI. This CDR3 has 18 amino acids. CDR3 region: CASRATGYSRYSNQPQHF. CDR3 nucleotide sequence: TGTGCCAGCAGAGCTACAGGGTATAGTAGATATAGCAATCAGCCCCAGCATTTT. The full variable domain, rest sourced from reference TRBV2 and TRBJ1-5, is EPEVTQTPSHQVTQMGQEVILRCVPISNHLYFYWYRQILGQKVEFLVSFYNNEISEKSEIFDDQFSVERPDGSNFTLKIRSTKLEDSAMYFCASRATGYSRYSNQPQHFGDGTRLSIL.

V is TRBV20-1 and J is TRBJ2-5; 7 bases match TRBD2. The CDR3 consists of 14 residues. CDR1 is DFQATT and CDR2 is SNEGSKA in the germline V gene (reference sequence). Unmatched junction bases numbered 9, after V lost 1 base and J lost 7 bases. CDR3 sequence reads: CSARGGGGGGTQYF. The CDR3 DNA sequence: TGCAGTGCTAGAGGTGGGGGGGGAGGAGGGACCCAGTACTTC.

The V gene is TRBV6-8, the J gene TRBJ2-7; TRBD1 might be the D (5 bases). CDR3 length equals 15 residues. Germline lookup yields CDR1 MNHGY and CDR2 SAAAGT. V was pared by 6 bases and J by 5 bases, with 20 bases between. The CDR3 DNA sequence: TGTGCCAGCAGCCCCCAAAGGGGCGAGGTCGACGAGCAGTACTTC. This translates into CASSPQRGEVDEQYF.

This clonotype was seen ten or more times. This chain joins TRBV29-1 and TRBJ1-1; D unclear. Germline assignment: CDR1 SQVTM and CDR2 ANQGSEA. The CDR3 has 13 amino acids. Trimming took off 5 bases at V and 3 bases at J, with 13 bases between the two ends. Here the CDR3 reads CSVLSDWDTEAFF. The CDR3 nucleotides are TGCAGCGTTCTTTCGGATTGGGACACTGAAGCTTTCTTT. Variable domain in full (rest from reference TRBV29-1 and TRBJ1-1): SAVISQKPSRDICQRGTSLTIQCQVDSQVTMMFWYRQQPGQSLTLIATANQGSEATYESGFVIDKFPISRPNLTFSTLTVSNMSPEDSSIYLCSVLSDWDTEAFFGQGTRLTVV.

This clonotype came up once. V gene TRBV6-1 combines with J gene TRBJ2-7; 9 bases are shared with TRBD1. Germline V lookup: CDR1 MNHNS, CDR2 SASEGT. Germline trimming cut 8 bases from V and 3 bases from J; bases unmatched to any gene: 5. This CDR3 has 13 amino acids. The CDR3: CASARDRDYEQYF. CDR3 nucleotides: TGTGCCAGCGCCAGGGACAGGGACTACGAGCAGTACTTC.

The chain is built from TRBV10-2 and TRBJ1-5; 10 bases map to TRBD1. Trimming cost V 0 bases and J 4 bases; bases outside gene matches: 3. The CDR3 extends over 16 amino acids. Per the germline V gene, CDR1 is WSHSY and CDR2 is SAAADI. In nucleotides, the CDR3 is TGCGCCAGCAGTGAGTCAGACAGGGGGCATAATCAGCCCCAGCATTTT. As protein: CASSESDRGHNQPQHF.

This clonotype was found many times. The V and J genes are TRBV6-1 and TRBJ2-7, with D unresolved. V was clipped by 6 bases and J by 4 bases, with 16 bases between them. The germline CDR1 and CDR2 sequences are MNHNS and SASEGT. The CDR3 has 14 amino acids. The CDR3 here is CASSPASPWYEQYF. The CDR3 DNA is TGTGCCAGCAGCCCAGCCAGTCCGTGGTACGAGCAGTACTTC.